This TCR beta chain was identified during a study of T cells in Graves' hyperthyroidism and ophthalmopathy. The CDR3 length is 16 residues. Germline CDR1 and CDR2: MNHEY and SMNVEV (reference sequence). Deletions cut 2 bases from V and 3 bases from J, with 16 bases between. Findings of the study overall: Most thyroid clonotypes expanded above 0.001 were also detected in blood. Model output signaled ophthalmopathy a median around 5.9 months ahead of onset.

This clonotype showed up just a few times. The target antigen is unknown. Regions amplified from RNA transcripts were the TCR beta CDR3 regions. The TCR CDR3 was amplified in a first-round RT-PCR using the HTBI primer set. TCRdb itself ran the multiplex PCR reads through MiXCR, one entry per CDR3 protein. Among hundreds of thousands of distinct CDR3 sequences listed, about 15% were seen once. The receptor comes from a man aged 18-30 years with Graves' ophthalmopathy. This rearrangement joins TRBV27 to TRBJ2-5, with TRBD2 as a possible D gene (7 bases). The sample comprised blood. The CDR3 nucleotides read TGTGCCAGCAGTTTAGGGGGGGGCCATTTGAAAGAGACCCAGTACTTC. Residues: CASSLGGGHLKETQYF.